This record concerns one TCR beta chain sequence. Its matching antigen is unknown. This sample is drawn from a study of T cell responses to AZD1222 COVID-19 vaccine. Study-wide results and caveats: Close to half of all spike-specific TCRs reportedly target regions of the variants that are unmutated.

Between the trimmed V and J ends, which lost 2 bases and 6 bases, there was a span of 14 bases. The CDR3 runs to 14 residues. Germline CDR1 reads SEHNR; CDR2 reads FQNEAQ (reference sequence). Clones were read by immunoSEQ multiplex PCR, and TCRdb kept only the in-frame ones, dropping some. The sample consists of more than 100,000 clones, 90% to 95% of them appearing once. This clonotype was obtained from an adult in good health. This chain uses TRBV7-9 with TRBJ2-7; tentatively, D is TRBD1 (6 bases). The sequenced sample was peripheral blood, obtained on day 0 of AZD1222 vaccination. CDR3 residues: CASSLLQGPGEQYF. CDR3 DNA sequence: TGTGCCAGCAGCTTACTTCAGGGGCCAGGCGAGCAGTACTTC.